One and the same sample provided the 18 T cell receptor beta chains below, sequenced in a study of beta chain features in type 1 diabetes. Study findings and constraints: The study found moderately but significantly shorter TCRB CDR3s in all four CD4+ subsets of Type 1 diabetes patients.

Sequenced material consisted of expressed TCRB transcripts (all of the isolated RNA was reverse transcribed). TCRdb's table, derived via immunoSEQ multiplex PCR, lists solely in-frame clones and lacks some. The sample yields some 370,000 clones, roughly a tenth seen once. These receptors have no identified antigens. Sequencing was done on a sample of central memory CD4+ T cells from blood. The receptors stem from a man younger than 45 with type 1 diabetes.

This clone was recorded a few times. V gene TRBV5-6 combines with J gene TRBJ1-2, with D unresolved. The germline CDR1 and CDR2 sequences are SGHDT and YYEEEE. Between the trimmed V and J ends, which lost 1 base and 4 bases, there was a span of 17 bases. CDR3 length: 16 amino acids. CDR3: CASSLYSSGHGYGYTF. The CDR3, as DNA: TGTGCCAGCAGCTTGTACAGTAGCGGCCACGGCTATGGCTACACCTTC.

This clone has only a few counts. V is TRBV27 and J is TRBJ2-6; D is undetermined. Between the trimmed V and J ends, which lost 6 bases and 2 bases, there was a span of 11 bases. The germline V gene encodes CDR1 MNHEY and CDR2 SMNVEV (reference sequence). This CDR3 has 15 amino acids. The CDR3 reads CASSLRVPGANVLTF. CDR3 coding DNA: TGTGCCAGCAGCTTAAGGGTGCCTGGGGCCAACGTCCTGACTTTC.

This clone was counted a few times. This chain connects TRBV7-2 to TRBJ1-2; possible D gene TRBD1, 5 bases. From germline, CDR1 is SGHTA and CDR2 FQGNSA. Trimming removed 5 bases at V and 4 bases at J, with 14 bases between. The CDR3 runs 14 residues. The CDR3 region has the DNA TGTGCCAGCAGCAGCCGGGACGGCATCTATGGCTACACCTTC. This sequence encodes CASSSRDGIYGYTF.

Comments on this clone: A single base separates this from a much larger clone, so it may be a read error. The chain uses TRBV7-9 and TRBJ2-1, with a possible D match to TRBD1 (6 bases). This CDR3 is built from 13 residues. Germline CDR1 reads SEHNR; CDR2 reads FQNEAQ (reference sequence). Trimming took off 5 bases at V and 4 bases at J, with 9 bases between the two ends. The CDR3 DNA reads TGTGCCAGCAGCCCCGGACAGTACAATGAGCAGTTCTTC. Protein product: CASSPGQYNEQFF.

There are many counts of this clone. The rearrangement links TRBV9 to TRBJ2-2; D call uncertain. Trimming cost V 1 base and J 6 bases, with 4 bases left between them. The CDR3 sequence is 12 residues long. Germline V lookup: CDR1 SGDLS, CDR2 YYNGEE. This CDR3 reads CASSVTAGELFF. Written as DNA, the CDR3 is TGTGCCAGCAGCGTAACCGCCGGGGAGCTGTTTTTT.

This clone occurred a few times. This chain uses TRBV5-1 with TRBJ2-5, with D unclear. Trimming stripped 1 base from V and 2 bases from J, with 9 bases between. Germline V gene lookup returns CDR1 SGHRS and CDR2 YFSETQ. CDR3 length: 14 amino acids. The CDR3 bases are TGCGCCAGCAGCTTGTCGTACAGTCAAGAGACCCAGTACTTC. Amino acids: CASSLSYSQETQYF.

This clone was detected only a few times. CDR3: CASSLLMGLYEQYF. The CDR3 region has the DNA TGTGCCAGCAGTTTATTAATGGGTTTGTACGAGCAGTACTTC. The chain uses TRBV28 and TRBJ2-7; D not resolved. Trimming took off 1 base at V and 4 bases at J, with 11 bases between the two ends. The V gene's germline CDR1 is MDHEN and CDR2 SYDVKM. The CDR3 runs to 14 residues.

The chain has TRBV7-6 and TRBJ2-3; no definite D call. The CDR3 runs 14 residues. Germline CDR1 SGHVS, CDR2 FNYEAQ. Trimming took off 0 bases at V and 6 bases at J, with 10 bases between the two ends. The CDR3 region is CASSLAGKGDTQYF. CDR3 DNA sequence: TGTGCCAGCAGCTTAGCAGGGAAAGGGGATACGCAGTATTTT.

The chain couples TRBV5-4 to TRBJ2-7; 7 nucleotides line up with TRBD1. Per germline, CDR1 SGHNT and CDR2 YYREEE (reference sequence). Trimming removed 0 bases from V and 4 bases from J; junction bases left unmatched: 4. This CDR3 is 14 amino acids long. The CDR3 reads CASSLGGQVYEQYF. CDR3 sequence (DNA): TGTGCCAGCAGCTTGGGAGGACAGGTATACGAGCAGTACTTC.

This chain connects TRBV5-1 to TRBJ2-3, with TRBD1 matching 11 bases. Germline V CDR1 and CDR2: SGHRS, YFSETQ. Unmatched junction bases numbered 7, after V lost 4 bases and J lost 6 bases. The CDR3 covers 15 residues. In nucleotides, the CDR3 is TGCGCCAGCAGCCCGGGGACAGGGGGAGATGATACGCAGTATTTT. Protein sequence: CASSPGTGGDDTQYF. The full variable domain, rest sourced from reference TRBV5-1 and TRBJ2-3, is KAGVTQTPRYLIKTRGQQVTLSCSPISGHRSVSWYQQTPGQGLQFLFEYFSETQRNKGNFPGRFSGRQFSNSRSEMNVSTLELGDSALYLCASSPGTGGDDTQYFGPGTRLTVL.

This clone was counted many times. The gene calls are TRBV27 and TRBJ2-4, with TRBD1 matching 8 bases. The germline V gene encodes CDR1 MNHEY and CDR2 SMNVEV (reference sequence). The CDR3 loop spans 16 amino acids. V dropped 4 bases and J dropped 0; count of bases not matched to a gene: 5. This CDR3 is CASSSHRGLAKNIQYF. The CDR3 nucleotides read TGTGCCAGCAGTTCACACAGGGGGTTAGCCAAAAACATTCAGTACTTC.

This clone came up many times. Other DNA sequences within the sample encode an identical CDR3. The J gene is TRBJ2-5, the V gene TRBV5-4; 7 positions agree with TRBD1. From germline, CDR1 is SGHNT and CDR2 YYREEE (reference sequence). The trim removed 2 bases at V and 4 bases at J, leaving 2 bases unmatched. The CDR3 is 13 amino acids. The CDR3 DNA sequence: TGTGCCAGCAGCTTACGACAGGGAGAGACCCAGTACTTC. This translates into CASSLRQGETQYF.

This clone came up a few times. This chain links TRBV6-1 with TRBJ2-3; 8 nucleotides match TRBD2. Germline assignment: CDR1 MNHNS and CDR2 SASEGT. Trimming cost V 7 bases and J 6 bases; bases outside gene matches: 6. The CDR3 extends over 13 amino acids. The CDR3 DNA reads TGTGCCAGCACAAAGACTAGCGAGGATACGCAGTATTTT. Translation: CASTKTSEDTQYF.

V and J are TRBV28 and TRBJ2-1, with D possibly matching TRBD1 (6 bases). V lost 1 base and J lost 2, with 9 bases in between. The CDR3 extends over 15 amino acids. Germline V lookup: CDR1 MDHEN, CDR2 SYDVKM. CDR3 sequence: CASSLLGGTYNEQFF. The CDR3 DNA reads as TGTGCCAGCAGTTTATTAGGGGGAACCTACAATGAGCAGTTCTTC.

The gene calls are TRBV7-2 and TRBJ2-5, with 7 bases aligning to TRBD2. The DNA end is a closer match to TRBJ2-7, so the J assignment may be wrong. Germline CDR1 reads SGHTA; CDR2 reads FQGNSA. The CDR3 covers 18 residues. The CDR3 bases are TGTGCCAGCACCACCCCTCGGCTAGCGGCCAGGGTGTCCTACGAGCAGTACTTC. Translation: CASTTPRLAARVSYEQYF.

This clone occurred many times. This chain connects TRBV14 to TRBJ2-2; D gene uncertain. V was cut by 1 base and J by 7 bases, with 7 bases left in between. CDR1 is SGHDN, CDR2 FVKESK, per germline. The CDR3 covers 13 residues. The CDR3 nucleotides read TGTGCCAGCAGCCAAGCACAAATCGGGGAGCTGTTTTTT. It is translated as CASSQAQIGELFF.

The V gene is TRBV7-2, the J gene TRBJ2-1, with TRBD2 identical over 13 bases. J gave up 0 bases and V 0 bases, and 5 bases lay outside the gene matches. The CDR3 is 19 amino acids. Germline lookup yields CDR1 SGHTA and CDR2 FQGNSA. The CDR3 bases are TGTGCCAGCAGCTTAGCGATGGGACTAGCGGGAAACTCCTACAATGAGCAGTTCTTC. Protein sequence: CASSLAMGLAGNSYNEQFF.

With regard to this clone: This likely reflects a read error, since a far larger clone is one base away. Other DNA sequences within the sample encode an identical CDR3. The gene calls are TRBV27 and TRBJ1-2; the match to TRBD1 covers 7 bases. In germline, CDR1 is MNHEY, CDR2 SMNVEV (reference sequence). There are 18 residues in the CDR3. In nucleotides, the CDR3 is TGTGCCAGCAGTCCACGACAGGGCTCCTCCGGCACTAATTATGGCTACACCTTC. Translating it yields CASSPRQGSSGTNYGYTF.